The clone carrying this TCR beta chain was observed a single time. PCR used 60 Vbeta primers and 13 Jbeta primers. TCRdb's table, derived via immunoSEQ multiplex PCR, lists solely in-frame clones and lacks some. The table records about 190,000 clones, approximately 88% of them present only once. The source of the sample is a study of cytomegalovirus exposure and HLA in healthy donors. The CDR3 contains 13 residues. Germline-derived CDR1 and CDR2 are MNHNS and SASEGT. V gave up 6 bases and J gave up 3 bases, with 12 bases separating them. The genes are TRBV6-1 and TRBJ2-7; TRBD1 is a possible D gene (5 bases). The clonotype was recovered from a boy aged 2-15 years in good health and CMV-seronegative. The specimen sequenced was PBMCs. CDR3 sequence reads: CASRVRQYYEQYF. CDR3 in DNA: TGTGCCAGCAGGGTCCGACAGTACTACGAGCAGTACTTC.